There are a few counts of the clone carrying this T cell receptor beta chain. Deletions cut 8 bases from V and 2 bases from J, with 12 bases between. The CDR3 totals 14 residues. CDR1 is SNHLY, CDR2 FYNNEI, per germline. This sample was included in a study of spatial heterogeneity in lung cancer. Study context: Among detected sequences, beta-chain ones consistently exceeded alpha-chain ones in number.

Sample time point: sample taken at primary tumor resection. Whole RNA, isolated from tumor, nontumor lung or frozen PBMC, was sequenced without prior sorting. From the 5' RACE reads, TCRdb called clonotypes with MiXCR, one entry per CDR3 protein. The data contain tens of thousands of distinct CDR3 sequences, roughly 15% of them seen just once; the ten biggest clones take up approximately 60%. The chain has TRBV2 and TRBJ2-2, with D perhaps matching TRBD2 (5 bases). The sample consisted of PBMCs, taken at surgery. The TCR originated in a male donor with early-stage non-small cell lung cancer. The CDR3 coding sequence is TGTGCCAGCGCGTCGGGGTCCAACACCGGGGAGCTGTTTTTT. Translating it yields CASASGSNTGELFF.